This T cell receptor beta chain was identified in a study of blood T cell repertoires in COVID-19. Study summary: T cells, B-cell-depleted T cells, or PBMCs provided the cDNA or gDNA that served as material.

CDR1 is LGHNA and CDR2 is YSLEER in the germline V gene. The CDR3 has 14 amino acids. The trim removed 1 base at V and 7 bases at J, leaving 6 bases unmatched. Original handling: Reference gene primer amplification yielded estimated nucleated cell counts. Some clones are missing from TCRdb's copy, which holds only in-frame ones; the method was immunoSEQ multiplex PCR. Clonal size and the V and J genes are those of that table, whereas D and trimming came from the DNA. The repertoire includes about 70,000 clones, around 86% of them detected once, and under 13% sits in the top ten. The TCR sequence derives from a woman under 30 with acute or convalescent COVID-19. The J gene is TRBJ1-2, the V gene TRBV4-3; 7 bases line up with TRBD1. The specimen was peripheral blood. The CDR3 DNA reads TGCGCCAGCAGCCAAGTCAGAGGGGGCCTTGGCTACACCTTC. Residues: CASSQVRGGLGYTF.